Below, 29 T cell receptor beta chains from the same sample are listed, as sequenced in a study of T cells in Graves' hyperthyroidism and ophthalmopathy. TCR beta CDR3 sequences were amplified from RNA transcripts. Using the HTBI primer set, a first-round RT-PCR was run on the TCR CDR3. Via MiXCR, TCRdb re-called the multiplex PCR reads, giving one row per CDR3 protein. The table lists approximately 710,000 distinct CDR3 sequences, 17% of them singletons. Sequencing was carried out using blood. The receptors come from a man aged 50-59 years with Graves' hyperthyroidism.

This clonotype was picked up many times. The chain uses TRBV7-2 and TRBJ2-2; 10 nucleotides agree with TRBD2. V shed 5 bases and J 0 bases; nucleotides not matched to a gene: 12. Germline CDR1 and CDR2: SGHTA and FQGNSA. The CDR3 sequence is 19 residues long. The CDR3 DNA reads TGTGCCAGCAGCCGCCAAAGGACTAGCGGTTTTACGAACACCGGGGAGCTGTTTTTT. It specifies CASSRQRTSGFTNTGELFF.

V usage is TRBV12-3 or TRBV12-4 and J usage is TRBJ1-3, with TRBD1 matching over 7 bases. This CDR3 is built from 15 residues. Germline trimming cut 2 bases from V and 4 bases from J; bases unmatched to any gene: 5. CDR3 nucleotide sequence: TGTGCCAGCAGTTTAAAGGGGGCGCTAGGAAACACCATATATTTT. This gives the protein CASSLKGALGNTIYF.

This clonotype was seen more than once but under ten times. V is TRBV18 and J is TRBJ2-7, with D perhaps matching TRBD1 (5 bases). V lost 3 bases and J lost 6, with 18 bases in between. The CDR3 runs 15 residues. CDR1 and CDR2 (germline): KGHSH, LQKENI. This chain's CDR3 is CASSPERRVPSEQYF. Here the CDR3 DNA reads TGTGCCAGCTCACCTGAACGCAGGGTTCCTAGCGAGCAGTACTTC.

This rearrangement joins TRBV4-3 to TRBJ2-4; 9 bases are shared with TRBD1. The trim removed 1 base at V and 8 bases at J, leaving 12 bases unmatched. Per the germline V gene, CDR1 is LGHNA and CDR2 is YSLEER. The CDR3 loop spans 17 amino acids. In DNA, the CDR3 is TGCGCCAGCAGCCAAGCGATCAGACAGGGGGTTCTGGACATTCAGTACTTC. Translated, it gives CASSQAIRQGVLDIQYF.

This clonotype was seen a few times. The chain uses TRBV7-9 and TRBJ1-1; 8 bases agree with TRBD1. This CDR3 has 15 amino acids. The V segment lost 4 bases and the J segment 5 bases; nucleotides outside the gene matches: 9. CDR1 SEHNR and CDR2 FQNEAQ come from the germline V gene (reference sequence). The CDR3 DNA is TGTGCCAGCAGCTCAGGACAGGGCTGGTGGACTGAAGCTTTCTTT. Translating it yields CASSSGQGWWTEAFF. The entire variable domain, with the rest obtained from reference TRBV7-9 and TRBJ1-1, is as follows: DTGVSQNPRHKITKRGQNVTFRCDPISEHNRLYWYRQTLGQGPEFLTYFQNEAQLEKSRLLSDRFSAERPKGSFSTLEIQRTEQGDSAMYLCASSSGQGWWTEAFFGQGTRLTVV.

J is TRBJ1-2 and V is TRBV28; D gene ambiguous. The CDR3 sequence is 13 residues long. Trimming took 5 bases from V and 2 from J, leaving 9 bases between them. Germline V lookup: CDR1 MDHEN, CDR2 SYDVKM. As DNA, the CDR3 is TGTGCCAGCAGTGTTTTTGACAACTATGGCTACACCTTC. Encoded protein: CASSVFDNYGYTF.

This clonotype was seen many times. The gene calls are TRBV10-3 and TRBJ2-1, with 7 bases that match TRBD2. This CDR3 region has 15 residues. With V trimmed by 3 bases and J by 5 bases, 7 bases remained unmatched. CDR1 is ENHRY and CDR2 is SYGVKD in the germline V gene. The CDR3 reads CAISELARSNNEQFF. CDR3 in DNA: TGTGCCATCAGTGAACTAGCGAGGAGCAACAATGAGCAGTTCTTC.

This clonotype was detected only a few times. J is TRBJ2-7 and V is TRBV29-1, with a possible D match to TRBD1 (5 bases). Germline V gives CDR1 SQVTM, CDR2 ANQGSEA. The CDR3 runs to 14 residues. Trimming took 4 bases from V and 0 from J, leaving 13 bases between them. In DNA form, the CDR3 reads TGCAGCGTTGTCACCAAGGGGCCCTCCTACGAGCAGTACTTC. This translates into CSVVTKGPSYEQYF.

CDR3 nucleotide sequence: TGTGCCAGCAGTGAAAGACAGGGGGCAGAGACCCAGTACTTC. Translated, it gives CASSERQGAETQYF. This chain links TRBV2 with TRBJ2-5; TRBD1 agrees at 10 bases. J lost 4 bases, V lost 2 bases, and 1 base had no gene match. There are 14 residues in the CDR3. Germline lookup yields CDR1 SNHLY and CDR2 FYNNEI.

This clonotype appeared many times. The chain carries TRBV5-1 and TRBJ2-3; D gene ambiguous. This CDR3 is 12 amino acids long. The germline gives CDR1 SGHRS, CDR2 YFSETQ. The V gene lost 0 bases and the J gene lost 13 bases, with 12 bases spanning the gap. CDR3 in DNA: TGCGCCAGCAGCTTGGGTGATGTCCTGGAGTATTTT. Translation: CASSLGDVLEYF.

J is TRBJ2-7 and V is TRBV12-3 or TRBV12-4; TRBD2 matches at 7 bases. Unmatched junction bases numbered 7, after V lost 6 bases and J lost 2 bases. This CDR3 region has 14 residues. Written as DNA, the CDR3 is TGTGCCAGCAGGCCCTCGAGCGGGGCCTACGAGCAGTACTTC. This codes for CASRPSSGAYEQYF.

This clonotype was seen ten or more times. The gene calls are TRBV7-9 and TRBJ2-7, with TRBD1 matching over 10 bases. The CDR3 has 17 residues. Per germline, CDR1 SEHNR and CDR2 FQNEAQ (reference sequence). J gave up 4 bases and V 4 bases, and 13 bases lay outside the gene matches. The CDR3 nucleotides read TGTGCCAGCAGCTCAAACGCCGGGACAGGGGACTTTTACGAGCAGTACTTC. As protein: CASSSNAGTGDFYEQYF.

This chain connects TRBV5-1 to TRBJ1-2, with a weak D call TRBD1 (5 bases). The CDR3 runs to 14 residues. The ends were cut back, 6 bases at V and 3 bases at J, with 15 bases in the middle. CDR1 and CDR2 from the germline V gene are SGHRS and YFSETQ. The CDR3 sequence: CASKGGGMDYGYTF. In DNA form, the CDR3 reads TGCGCCAGCAAGGGTGGGGGAATGGACTATGGCTACACCTTC. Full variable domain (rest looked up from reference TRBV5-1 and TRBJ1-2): KAGVTQTPRYLIKTRGQQVTLSCSPISGHRSVSWYQQTPGQGLQFLFEYFSETQRNKGNFPGRFSGRQFSNSRSEMNVSTLELGDSALYLCASKGGGMDYGYTFGSGTRLTVV.

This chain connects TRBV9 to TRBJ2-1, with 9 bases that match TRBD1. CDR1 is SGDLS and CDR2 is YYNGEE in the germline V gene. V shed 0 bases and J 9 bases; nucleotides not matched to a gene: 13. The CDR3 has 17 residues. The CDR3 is CASSVVSGQGWRGEQFF. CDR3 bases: TGTGCCAGCAGCGTAGTATCGGGACAGGGCTGGCGTGGTGAGCAGTTCTTC.

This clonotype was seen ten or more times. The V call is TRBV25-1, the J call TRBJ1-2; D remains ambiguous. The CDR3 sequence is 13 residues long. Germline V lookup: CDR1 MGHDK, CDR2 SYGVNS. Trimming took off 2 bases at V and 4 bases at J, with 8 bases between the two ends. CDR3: CASSEVEFYGYTF. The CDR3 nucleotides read TGTGCCAGCAGTGAAGTTGAGTTCTATGGCTACACCTTC.

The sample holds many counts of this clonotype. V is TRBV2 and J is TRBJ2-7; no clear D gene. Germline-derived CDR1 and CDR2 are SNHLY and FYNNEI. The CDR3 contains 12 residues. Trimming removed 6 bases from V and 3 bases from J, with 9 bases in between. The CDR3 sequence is CASRNVIYEQYF. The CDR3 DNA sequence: TGTGCCAGCAGAAACGTAATCTACGAGCAGTACTTC. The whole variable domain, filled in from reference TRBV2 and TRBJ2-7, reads EPEVTQTPSHQVTQMGQEVILRCVPISNHLYFYWYRQILGQKVEFLVSFYNNEISEKSEIFDDQFSVERPDGSNFTLKIRSTKLEDSAMYFCASRNVIYEQYFGPGTRLTVT.

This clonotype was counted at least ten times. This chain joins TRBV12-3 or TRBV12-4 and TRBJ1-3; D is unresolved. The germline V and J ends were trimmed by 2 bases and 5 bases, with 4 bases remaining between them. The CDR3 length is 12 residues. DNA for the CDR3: TGTGCCAGCAGTTTACTCCGAAACACCATATATTTT. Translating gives CASSLLRNTIYF.

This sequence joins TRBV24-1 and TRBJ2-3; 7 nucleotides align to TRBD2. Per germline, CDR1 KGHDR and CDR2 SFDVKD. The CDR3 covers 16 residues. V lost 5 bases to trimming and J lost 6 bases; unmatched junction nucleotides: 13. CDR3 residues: CATSGPGLPASDTQYF. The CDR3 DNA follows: TGTGCCACCAGTGGTCCGGGACTACCGGCTTCCGATACGCAGTATTTT.

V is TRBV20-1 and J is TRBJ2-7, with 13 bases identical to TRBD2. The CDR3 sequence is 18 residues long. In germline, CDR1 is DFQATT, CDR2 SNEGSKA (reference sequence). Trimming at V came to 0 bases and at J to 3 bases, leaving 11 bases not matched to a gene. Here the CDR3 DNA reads TGCAGTGCTAGAGATGTTCAACTAGCGGGAGGGCCTAGCTACGAGCAGTACTTC. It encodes CSARDVQLAGGPSYEQYF.

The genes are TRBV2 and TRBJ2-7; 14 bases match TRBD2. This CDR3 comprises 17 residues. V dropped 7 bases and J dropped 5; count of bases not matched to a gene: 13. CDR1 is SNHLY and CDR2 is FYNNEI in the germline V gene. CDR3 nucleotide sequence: TGTGCCAGCACCCTGGGGACTAGCGGGAGAGGGACCCACGAGCAGTACTTC. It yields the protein CASTLGTSGRGTHEQYF. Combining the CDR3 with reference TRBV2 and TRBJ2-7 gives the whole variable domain EPEVTQTPSHQVTQMGQEVILRCVPISNHLYFYWYRQILGQKVEFLVSFYNNEISEKSEIFDDQFSVERPDGSNFTLKIRSTKLEDSAMYFCASTLGTSGRGTHEQYFGPGTRLTVT.

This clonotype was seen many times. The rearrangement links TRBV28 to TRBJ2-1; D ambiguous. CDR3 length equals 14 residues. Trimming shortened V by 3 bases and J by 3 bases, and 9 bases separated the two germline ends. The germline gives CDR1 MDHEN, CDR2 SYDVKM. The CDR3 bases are TGTGCCAGCAGTTTCTCCAGATACTACAATGAGCAGTTCTTC. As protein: CASSFSRYYNEQFF. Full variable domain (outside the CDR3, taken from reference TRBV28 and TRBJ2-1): DVKVTQSSRYLVKRTGEKVFLECVQDMDHENMFWYRQDPGLGLRLIYFSYDVKMKEKGDIPEGYSVSREKKERFSLILESASTNQTSMYLCASSFSRYYNEQFFGPGTRLTVL.

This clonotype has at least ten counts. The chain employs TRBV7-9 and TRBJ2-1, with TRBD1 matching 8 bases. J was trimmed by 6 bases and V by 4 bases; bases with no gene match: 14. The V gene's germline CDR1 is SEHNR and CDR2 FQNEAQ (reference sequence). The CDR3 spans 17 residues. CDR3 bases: TGTGCCAGCAGCTCTCGAGAGACAGGGGTAATAAGCAATGAGCAGTTCTTC. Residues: CASSSRETGVISNEQFF.

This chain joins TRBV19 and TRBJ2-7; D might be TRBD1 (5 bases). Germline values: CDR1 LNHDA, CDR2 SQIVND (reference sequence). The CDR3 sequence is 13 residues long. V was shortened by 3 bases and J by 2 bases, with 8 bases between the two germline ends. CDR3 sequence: CASSIQGPYEQYF. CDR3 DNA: TGTGCCAGTAGTATCCAGGGCCCCTACGAGCAGTACTTC.

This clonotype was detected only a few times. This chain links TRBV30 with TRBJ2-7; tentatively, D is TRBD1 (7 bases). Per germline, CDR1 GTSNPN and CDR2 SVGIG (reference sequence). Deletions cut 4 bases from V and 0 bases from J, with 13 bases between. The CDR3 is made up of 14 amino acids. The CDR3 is CAWKSGGSSYEQYF. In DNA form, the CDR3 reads TGTGCCTGGAAGTCAGGGGGGTCCTCCTACGAGCAGTACTTC.

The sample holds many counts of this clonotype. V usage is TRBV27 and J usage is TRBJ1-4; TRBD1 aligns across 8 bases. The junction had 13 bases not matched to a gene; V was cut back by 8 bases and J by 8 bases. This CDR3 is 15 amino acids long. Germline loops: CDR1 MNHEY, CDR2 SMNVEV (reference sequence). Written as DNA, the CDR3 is TGTGCCAGCGGACCTCGGACAGGGTTGAGCGAAAAACTGTTTTTT. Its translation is CASGPRTGLSEKLFF.

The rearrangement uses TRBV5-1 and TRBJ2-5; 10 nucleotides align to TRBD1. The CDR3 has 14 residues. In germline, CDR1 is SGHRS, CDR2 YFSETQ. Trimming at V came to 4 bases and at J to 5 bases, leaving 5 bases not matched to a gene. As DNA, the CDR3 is TGCGCCAGCAGCGGGGGACAGGGGAGGGAGACCCAGTACTTC. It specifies CASSGGQGRETQYF.

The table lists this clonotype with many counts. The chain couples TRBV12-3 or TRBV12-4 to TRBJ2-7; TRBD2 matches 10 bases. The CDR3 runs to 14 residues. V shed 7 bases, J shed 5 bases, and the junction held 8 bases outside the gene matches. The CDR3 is CASTLAGAPDEQYF. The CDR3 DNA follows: TGTGCCAGCACCCTAGCGGGAGCTCCTGACGAGCAGTACTTC.

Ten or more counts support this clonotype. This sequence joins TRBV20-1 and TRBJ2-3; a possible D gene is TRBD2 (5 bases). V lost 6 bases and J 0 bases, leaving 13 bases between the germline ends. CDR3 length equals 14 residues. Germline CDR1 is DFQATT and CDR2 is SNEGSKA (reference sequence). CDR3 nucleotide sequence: TGCAGTGCCTCTAGCAGAACTAGCACAGATACGCAGTATTTT. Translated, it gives CSASSRTSTDTQYF.

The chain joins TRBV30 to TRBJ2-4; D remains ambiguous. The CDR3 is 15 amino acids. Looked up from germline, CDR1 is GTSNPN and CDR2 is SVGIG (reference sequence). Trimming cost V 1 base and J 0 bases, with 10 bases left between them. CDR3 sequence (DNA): TGTGCCTGGAGTGGTCCAGTCTTAGCCAAAAACATTCAGTACTTC. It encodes CAWSGPVLAKNIQYF.